These T cell receptor beta chains were read from a single sample in a study of cytomegalovirus exposure and HLA in healthy donors. Using immunoSEQ multiplex PCR, the repertoire was profiled, and TCRdb retains in-frame clones only, with some absent. Here the sample spans approximately 100,000 clones, about 81% being singletons. What was sequenced was PBMCs. These receptors all stem from a male donor in good health and CMV-seropositive. CDR3s include the opening cysteine and the closing phenylalanine or tryptophan. The order of the fields is clone size, J gene, D gene, V gene, CDR3 protein, CDR3 DNA. The D gene is left open where the match is weak. Clone size is stated in some rows and not others, as once, few, many or a class when expanded.

size: -; J: TRBJ1-1; D: TRBD1; V: TRBV28; CDR3: CASSLQGAWTEAFF; DNA: TGTGCCAGCAGTTTGCAGGGGGCTTGGACTGAAGCTTTCTTT
size: -; J: TRBJ2-5; D: TRBD1; V: TRBV6-5; CDR3: CASTPVGQGLQTQYF; DNA: TGTGCCAGCACCCCAGTGGGACAGGGTCTTCAAACCCAGTACTTC
size: -; J: TRBJ1-1; D: -; V: TRBV7-3; CDR3: CASSLLGSRNTEAFF; DNA: TGTGCCAGCAGCTTATTAGGGAGTAGGAACACTGAAGCTTTCTTT
size: -; J: TRBJ2-7; D: -; V: TRBV5-6; CDR3: CASSWLGGYEQYF; DNA: TGTGCCAGCAGCTGGCTCGGGGGCTACGAGCAGTACTTC
size: -; J: TRBJ1-2; D: -; V: TRBV10-3; CDR3: CAISESFPPGVGYTF; DNA: TGTGCCATCAGTGAGTCGTTTCCCCCAGGGGTAGGCTACACCTTC
size: -; J: TRBJ1-4; D: -; V: TRBV9; CDR3: CASSGRASNEKLFF; DNA: TGTGCCAGCAGCGGGCGGGCATCTAATGAAAAACTGTTTTTT
size: -; J: TRBJ2-1; D: TRBD1; V: TRBV7-3; CDR3: CASSLTGTGNNEQFF; DNA: TGTGCCAGCAGCTTAACAGGGACAGGCAACAATGAGCAGTTCTTC
size: -; J: TRBJ1-5; D: -; V: TRBV6-5; CDR3: CASGSGKNQPQHF; DNA: TGTGCCAGCGGATCAGGAAAGAATCAGCCCCAGCATTTT
size: -; J: TRBJ2-3; D: TRBD2; V: TRBV5-1; CDR3: CASSLSAGGQLNTQYF; DNA: TGCGCCAGCAGCTTGTCGGCGGGGGGGCAATTAAATACGCAGTATTTT
size: -; J: TRBJ2-1; D: -; V: TRBV28; CDR3: CASSWGVEGYNEQFF; DNA: TGTGCCAGCAGTTGGGGGGTGGAGGGCTACAATGAGCAGTTCTTC
size: -; J: TRBJ1-5; D: TRBD1; V: TRBV30; CDR3: CAWSGQGDQPQNF; DNA: TGTGCCTGGAGTGGACAGGGGGATCAGCCCCAGAATTTT
size: -; J: TRBJ1-1; D: -; V: TRBV6-4; CDR3: CASSDRENTEAFF; DNA: TGTGCCAGCAGTGACCGGGAGAACACTGAAGCTTTCTTT
size: -; J: TRBJ1-1; D: -; V: TRBV2; CDR3: CASRDITNTEAFF; DNA: TGTGCCAGCCGGGACATCACGAACACTGAAGCTTTCTTT
size: few; J: TRBJ2-7; D: TRBD1; V: TRBV19; CDR3: CASQSTGGIYEQYF; DNA: TGTGCCAGTCAGAGCACAGGGGGGATATACGAGCAGTACTTC
size: -; J: TRBJ2-3; D: TRBD2; V: TRBV6-5; CDR3: CASSILAGEKDTQYF; DNA: TGTGCCAGCAGTATACTAGCGGGGGAAAAAGATACGCAGTATTTT
size: -; J: TRBJ2-1; D: TRBD2; V: TRBV6-5; CDR3: CASRNGQRDYNEQFF; DNA: TGTGCCAGCAGAAACGGGCAGCGGGACTACAATGAGCAGTTCTTC
size: -; J: TRBJ1-6; D: -; V: TRBV6-1; CDR3: CASIPGHLNSPLHF; DNA: TGTGCCAGCATCCCGGGACACTTAAATTCACCCCTCCACTTT
size: few; J: TRBJ2-7; D: TRBD2; V: TRBV4-1; CDR3: CASSRTSGAEQYF; DNA: TGCGCCAGCAGCCGCACTAGCGGGGCCGAGCAGTACTTC
size: -; J: TRBJ1-6; D: -; V: TRBV29-1; CDR3: CSVGRDGNSPLHF; DNA: TGCAGCGTTGGAAGAGACGGGAATTCACCCCTCCACTTT
size: -; J: TRBJ2-7; D: -; V: TRBV7-2; CDR3: CASSSQGAGGPYEQYF; DNA: TGTGCCAGCAGCTCCCAGGGGGCGGGAGGGCCCTACGAGCAGTACTTC
size: -; J: TRBJ2-7; D: TRBD2; V: TRBV7-9; CDR3: CASSYRRLAGGILYEQYF; DNA: TGTGCCAGCAGCTACCGACGACTAGCGGGGGGGATCCTCTACGAGCAGTACTTC
size: -; J: TRBJ2-5; D: -; V: TRBV18; CDR3: CASSPGLENRETQYF; DNA: TGTGCCAGCTCACCAGGCCTGGAAAACAGGGAGACCCAGTACTTC
size: -; J: TRBJ2-5; D: -; V: TRBV25-1; CDR3: CASSGPLETQYF; DNA: TGTGCCAGCAGTGGGCCCCTAGAGACCCAGTACTTC
size: few; J: TRBJ1-5; D: -; V: TRBV4-1; CDR3: CASSHEVGAGYSNQPQHF; DNA: TGCGCCAGCAGCCATGAGGTGGGGGCAGGTTATAGCAATCAGCCCCAGCATTTT
size: few; J: TRBJ1-5; D: -; V: TRBV7-2; CDR3: CASSPAFKGRYQPQHF; DNA: TGTGCCAGCAGCCCGGCGTTTAAAGGGAGGTACCAGCCCCAGCATTTT
size: -; J: TRBJ1-6; D: -; V: TRBV6-5; CDR3: CASSYSISQGRSPLHF; DNA: TGTGCCAGCAGTTACTCGATTTCCCAGGGGAGATCACCCCTCCACTTT
size: -; J: TRBJ1-1; D: TRBD1; V: TRBV19; CDR3: CASTTIYGQDTEAFF; DNA: TGTGCCAGTACCACAATATATGGACAGGACACTGAAGCTTTCTTT
size: -; J: TRBJ1-1; D: TRBD1; V: TRBV9; CDR3: CASSETGGPEAFF; DNA: TGTGCCAGCAGCGAGACAGGGGGGCCTGAAGCTTTCTTT
size: once; J: TRBJ1-5; D: TRBD1; V: TRBV4-3; CDR3: CASSQDRNSNQPQNF; DNA: TGCGCCAGCAGCCAGGACAGGAATAGCAATCAGCCCCAGAATTTT
size: -; J: TRBJ1-6; D: -; V: TRBV7-9; CDR3: CASAGAWDSPLHF; DNA: TGTGCCAGCGCGGGGGCCTGGGATTCACCCCTCCACTTT
size: -; J: TRBJ2-7; D: TRBD1; V: TRBV4-3; CDR3: CASSLIGQGPYEQYF; DNA: TGCGCCAGCAGCCTGATCGGACAGGGACCCTACGAGCAGTACTTC
size: -; J: TRBJ1-1; D: TRBD1; V: TRBV28; CDR3: CASRRDRGLATEAFF; DNA: TGTGCCAGCAGACGAGACAGGGGGCTGGCCACTGAAGCTTTCTTT
size: -; J: TRBJ2-7; D: TRBD1; V: TRBV2; CDR3: CATSGGTGGSEQYF; DNA: TGTGCCACCAGTGGAGGGACAGGGGGGTCCGAGCAGTACTTC
size: -; J: TRBJ1-5; D: TRBD1; V: TRBV7-2; CDR3: CASSLAQAGTGRQPQHF; DNA: TGTGCCAGCAGCTTAGCGCAGGCGGGGACAGGGAGGCAGCCCCAGCATTTT
size: -; J: TRBJ2-1; D: -; V: TRBV29-1; CDR3: CSVANNEQFF; DNA: TGCAGCGTTGCAAACAATGAGCAGTTCTTC
size: -; J: TRBJ2-3; D: TRBD2; V: TRBV27; CDR3: CASSLALAATDTQYF; DNA: TGTGCCAGCAGTTTGGCGCTAGCGGCAACAGATACGCAGTATTTT
size: -; J: TRBJ2-5; D: -; V: TRBV6-1; CDR3: CASSEATGSGETQYF; DNA: TGTGCCAGCAGTGAAGCAACGGGGTCGGGGGAGACCCAGTACTTC
size: -; J: TRBJ1-6; D: TRBD1; V: TRBV5-6; CDR3: CASSLLGQGNSPLHF; DNA: TGTGCCAGCAGCTTGTTGGGACAGGGGAATTCACCCCTCCACTTT
size: -; J: TRBJ2-7; D: TRBD2; V: TRBV27; CDR3: CASRGGLAKTYEQYF; DNA: TGTGCCAGCCGCGGGGGGCTAGCGAAAACCTACGAGCAGTACTTC
size: -; J: TRBJ2-1; D: -; V: TRBV7-2; CDR3: CASSLQVTSYNEQFF; DNA: TGTGCCAGCAGCCTCCAGGTAACCTCCTACAATGAGCAGTTCTTC
size: once; J: TRBJ1-1; D: -; V: TRBV7-6; CDR3: CASSSDRNTEAFF; DNA: TGTGCCAGCAGCTCGGACAGGAACACTGAAGCTTTCTTT
size: -; J: TRBJ1-1; D: -; V: TRBV29-1; CDR3: CSVVTRVDTEAFF; DNA: TGCAGCGTGGTGACCAGGGTGGACACTGAAGCTTTCTTT
size: -; J: TRBJ1-6; D: -; V: TRBV30; CDR3: CAWTQGGRADSPLHF; DNA: TGTGCCTGGACCCAAGGGGGGAGGGCAGATTCACCCCTCCACTTT
size: -; J: TRBJ2-7; D: -; V: TRBV4-1; CDR3: CASSQDVAGSYEQYF; DNA: TGCGCCAGCAGCCAAGATGTAGCCGGCTCCTACGAGCAGTACTTC
size: few; J: TRBJ1-1; D: TRBD1; V: TRBV29-1; CDR3: CSVRTGRTEAFF; DNA: TGCAGCGTTAGGACAGGGAGGACTGAAGCTTTCTTT
size: -; J: TRBJ1-1; D: -; V: TRBV29-1; CDR3: CSVPGGATEAFF; DNA: TGCAGCGTCCCAGGAGGGGCCACTGAAGCTTTCTTT